These T cell receptor beta chains were read from a single sample in a study of siplizumab effects on memory and regulatory T cells. The table came from immunoSEQ multiplex PCR; TCRdb's copy has only in-frame clones and leaves some out. The sample has more than 85,000 clones, about 95% seen once; the top ten hold over 0.55%. Input material: Tregs sorted from blood. Receptors originate from a human donor in good health. The CDR3 runs from the conserved cysteine through the conserved F or W. Fields, in order: clone size, CDR3 length, V gene, J gene, D gene, CDR3 protein, CDR3 DNA. A D gene is named only where the DNA matches it firmly. Rows give clone size only sometimes, using once, few, many, or a class for an expanded clone.

>NA|12|TRBV11-3|TRBJ2-1|NA
CASSLKGDEQFF
TGTGCCAGCAGCCTCAAGGGGGATGAGCAGTTCTTC
>NA|14|TRBV9|TRBJ2-2|NA
CASSVGQASGELFF
TGTGCCAGCAGCGTAGGACAGGCAAGCGGGGAGCTGTTTTTT
>NA|17|TRBV11-2|TRBJ2-1|TRBD2
CASSFRVGSGRNNEQFF
TGTGCCAGCAGCTTCCGCGTAGGGAGCGGGAGGAACAATGAGCAGTTCTTC
>NA|14|TRBV7-8|TRBJ2-4|NA
CASSLGTVKNIQYF
TGTGCCAGCAGCTTAGGGACAGTCAAAAACATTCAGTACTTC
>NA|16|TRBV19|TRBJ2-3|NA
CASSQGQGRSTDTQYF
TGTGCCAGTAGTCAGGGCCAGGGGCGGAGCACAGATACGCAGTATTTT
>NA|15|TRBV4-1|TRBJ2-2|NA
CASSQGLGLGGELFF
TGCGCCAGCAGCCAAGGCTTAGGTCTTGGCGGGGAGCTGTTTTTT
>once|13|TRBV5-1|TRBJ2-7|NA
CASSSGGFYEQYF
TGCGCCAGCAGCTCCGGGGGTTTCTACGAGCAGTACTTC
>NA|15|TRBV11-2|TRBJ2-5|NA
CASSLTLRGKETQYF
TGTGCCAGCAGCTTAACGTTGCGAGGAAAAGAGACCCAGTACTTC
>NA|12|TRBV19|TRBJ1-2|NA
CASSNRDGGYTF
TGTGCCAGTAGTAACCGGGACGGAGGCTACACCTTC
>NA|15|TRBV5-1|TRBJ2-2|TRBD1
CASSLVGQGTGELFF
TGCGCCAGCAGCTTGGTAGGACAGGGGACCGGGGAGCTGTTTTTT
>NA|15|TRBV7-2|TRBJ1-3|NA
CASSFWGRGGNTIYF
TGTGCCAGCAGCTTTTGGGGTCGGGGTGGAAACACCATATATTTT
>NA|11|TRBV7-8|TRBJ2-7|NA
CASSHSYEQYF
TGTGCCAGCAGCCACTCCTACGAGCAGTACTTC
>NA|16|TRBV27|TRBJ1-5|NA
CASSEQGGVGNQPQHF
TGTGCCAGCAGTGAACAGGGAGGGGTCGGCAATCAGCCCCAGCATTTT
>NA|15|TRBV18|TRBJ2-7|NA
CASSSTARSSYEQYF
TGTGCCAGCTCCTCGACTGCAAGGAGCTCCTACGAGCAGTACTTC
>NA|15|TRBV5-6|TRBJ2-1|TRBD1
CASSYPGQGYNEQFF
TGTGCCAGCAGCTATCCGGGACAGGGGTACAATGAGCAGTTCTTC
>NA|14|TRBV28|TRBJ1-5|NA
CASSLPLWDQPQHF
TGTGCCAGCAGCCTCCCCCTCTGGGATCAGCCCCAGCATTTT
>few|14|TRBV6-1|TRBJ1-2|NA
CASSEDHGVSGYTF
TGTGCCAGCAGTGAAGATCATGGGGTCTCTGGCTACACCTTC
>NA|12|TRBV29-1|TRBJ1-1|NA
CSASFRNTEAFF
TGCAGCGCCTCATTCAGGAACACTGAAGCTTTCTTT
>NA|15|TRBV28|TRBJ2-1|NA
CASRTNKGVANEQFF
TGTGCCAGCAGAACAAACAAGGGAGTGGCGAATGAGCAGTTCTTC
>NA|16|TRBV7-6|TRBJ2-7|NA
CASSLGNSPVRDEQYF
TGTGCCAGCAGCTTAGGCAACAGCCCCGTCAGGGACGAGCAGTACTTC
>NA|14|TRBV28|TRBJ1-4|NA
CASSFGGYLEKLFF
TGTGCCAGCAGTTTCGGCGGTTACTTGGAAAAACTGTTTTTT
>NA|16|TRBV27|TRBJ2-4|TRBD1
CASSQTGEVAKNIQYF
TGTGCCAGCAGTCAGACAGGGGAGGTAGCCAAAAACATTCAGTACTTC
>NA|15|TRBV9|TRBJ2-2|TRBD2
CASSGTSGQHGELFF
TGTGCCAGCAGCGGGACTAGCGGCCAACACGGGGAGCTGTTTTTT
>NA|14|TRBV6-1|TRBJ1-3|NA
CASSERAGRNTIYF
TGTGCCAGCAGTGAAAGGGCAGGCCGAAACACCATATATTTT
>NA|13|TRBV14|TRBJ1-4|TRBD1
CASRGTGNEKLFF
TGTGCCAGCAGAGGGACAGGGAATGAAAAACTGTTTTTT
>NA|12|TRBV6-5|TRBJ2-2|NA
CASSLRPGELFF
TGTGCCAGCAGTTTGAGGCCCGGGGAGCTGTTTTTT
>once|14|TRBV7-3|TRBJ2-2|TRBD2
CASSRLAGTGELFF
TGTGCCAGCAGCAGACTAGCGGGCACCGGGGAGCTGTTTTTT
>NA|13|TRBV30|TRBJ1-2|TRBD1
CAWSVIRGIGYTF
TGTGCCTGGAGTGTTATCAGGGGGATCGGCTACACCTTC
>NA|17|TRBV14|TRBJ1-5|NA
CASSQVGEAVLNQPQHF
TGTGCCAGCAGCCAAGTAGGTGAGGCAGTCCTAAATCAGCCCCAGCATTTT
>NA|18|TRBV5-6|TRBJ1-2|TRBD1
CASASISFRGQGADGYTF
TGTGCCAGCGCATCGATTTCATTCCGGGGACAGGGGGCGGATGGCTACACCTTC
>NA|14|TRBV28|TRBJ2-7|NA
CASSLLGFPYEQYF
TGTGCCAGCAGTTTACTGGGCTTCCCCTACGAGCAGTACTTC
>once|15|TRBV7-2|TRBJ2-1|NA
CASSSLAASYNEQFF
TGTGCCAGCAGCTCCTTAGCAGCTTCTTACAATGAGCAGTTCTTC
>once|15|TRBV5-6|TRBJ1-4|NA
CASSRRGSLNEKLFF
TGTGCCAGCAGCCGCCGGGGTAGTCTAAATGAAAAACTGTTTTTT